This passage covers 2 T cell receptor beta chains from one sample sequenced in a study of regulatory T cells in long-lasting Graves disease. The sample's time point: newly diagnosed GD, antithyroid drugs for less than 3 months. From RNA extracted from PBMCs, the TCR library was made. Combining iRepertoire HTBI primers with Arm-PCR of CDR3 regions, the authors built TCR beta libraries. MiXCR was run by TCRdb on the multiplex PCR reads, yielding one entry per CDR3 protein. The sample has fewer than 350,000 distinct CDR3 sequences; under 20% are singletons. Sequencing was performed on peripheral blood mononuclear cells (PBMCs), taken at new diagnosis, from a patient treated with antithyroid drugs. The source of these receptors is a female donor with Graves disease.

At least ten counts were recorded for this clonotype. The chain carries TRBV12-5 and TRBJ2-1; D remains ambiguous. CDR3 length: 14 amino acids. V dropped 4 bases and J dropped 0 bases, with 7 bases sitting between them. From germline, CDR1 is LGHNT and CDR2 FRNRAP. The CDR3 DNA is TGTGCTAGTGGTTCCCCCCCCTCCTACAATGAGCAGTTCTTC. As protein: CASGSPPSYNEQFF.

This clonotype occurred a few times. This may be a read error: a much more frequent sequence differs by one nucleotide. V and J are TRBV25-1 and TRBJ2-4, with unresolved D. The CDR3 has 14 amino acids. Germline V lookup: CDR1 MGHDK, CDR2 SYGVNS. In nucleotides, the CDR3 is TGTGCCAGCAGTGAAATTGGCCCACGCGATGAGCAGCTCTTC. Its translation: CASSEIGPRDEQLF.